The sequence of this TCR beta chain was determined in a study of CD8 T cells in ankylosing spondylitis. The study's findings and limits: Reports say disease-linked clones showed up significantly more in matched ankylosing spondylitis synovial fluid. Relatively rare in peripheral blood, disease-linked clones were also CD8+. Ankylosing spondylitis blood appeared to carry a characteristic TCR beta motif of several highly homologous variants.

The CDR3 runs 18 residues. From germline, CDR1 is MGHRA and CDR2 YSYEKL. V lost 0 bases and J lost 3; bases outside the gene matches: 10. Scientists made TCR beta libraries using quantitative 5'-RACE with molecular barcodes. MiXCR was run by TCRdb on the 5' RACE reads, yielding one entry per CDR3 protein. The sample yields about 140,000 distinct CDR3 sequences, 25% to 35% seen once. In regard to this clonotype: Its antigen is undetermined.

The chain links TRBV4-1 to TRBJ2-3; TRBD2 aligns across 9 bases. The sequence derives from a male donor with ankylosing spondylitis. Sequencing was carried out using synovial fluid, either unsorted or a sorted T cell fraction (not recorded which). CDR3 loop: CASSQDGPIAGETDTQYF. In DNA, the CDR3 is TGCGCCAGCAGCCAAGACGGCCCTATAGCGGGAGAAACAGATACGCAGTATTTT.